The 5 T cell receptor beta chains below were found in one sample sequenced in a study of cytomegalovirus exposure and HLA in healthy donors. 13 Jbeta primers and 60 Vbeta primers were used for the PCR. Generated by immunoSEQ multiplex PCR, the TCRdb table keeps only in-frame clones and is missing some. This repertoire shows 80,000 to 100,000 clones, approximately 71% found once; its top ten account for around 15%. The material sequenced was PBMCs. These TCRs come from a woman younger than 30 in good health and CMV-seropositive.

This chain joins TRBV5-4 and TRBJ2-5, with D possibly being TRBD2 (6 bases). The closer fit of TRBJ2-7 to the DNA end suggests the J call may be wrong. The germline gives CDR1 SGHNT, CDR2 YYREEE (reference sequence). The CDR3 covers 14 residues. The CDR3 spells CASSPRGKFYEQYF. In DNA, the CDR3 is TGTGCCAGCAGCCCACGGGGGAAATTCTACGAGCAGTACTTC.

This chain connects TRBV7-2 to TRBJ2-7; 9 nucleotides align to TRBD1. J was trimmed by 2 bases and V by 7 bases; bases with no gene match: 6. CDR1 and CDR2 from the germline V gene are SGHTA and FQGNSA. The CDR3 has 14 amino acids. The CDR3 loop reads CASTPGQGPYEQYF. The DNA of the CDR3 is TGTGCCAGCACCCCGGGACAGGGACCCTACGAGCAGTACTTC.

The chain carries TRBV13 and TRBJ1-1, with 7 bases that match TRBD1. Germline V gene sequence: CDR1 PRHDT, CDR2 FYEKMQ (reference sequence). The V and J ends lost 5 bases and 5 bases, in that order; junction bases with no gene match: 11. The CDR3 is 15 amino acids. The CDR3 DNA reads as TGTGCCAGCAGCCGAACAGGGGTGGAGGGGACTGAAGCTTTCTTT. Its protein product is CASSRTGVEGTEAFF.

The rearrangement joins TRBV5-6 to TRBJ1-1; no clear D. V lost 0 bases and J 8 bases, leaving 11 bases between the germline ends. CDR1 SGHDT and CDR2 YYEEEE come from the germline V gene. This CDR3 region has 13 residues. CDR3: CASSLAADWEAFF. The CDR3 coding sequence is TGTGCCAGCAGCTTGGCGGCCGACTGGGAAGCTTTCTTT.

This clone was counted a single time. This chain connects TRBV9 to TRBJ1-2, with 12 bases fitting TRBD1. CDR1 is SGDLS and CDR2 is YYNGEE in the germline V gene. Losses at the gene ends were 0 bases for V and 9 bases for J; bases not matched to a gene: 6. The CDR3 has 15 residues. The CDR3 coding sequence is TGTGCCAGCAGCGTAGTAGGGACAGGGGGCGATAGCTACACCTTC. It encodes CASSVVGTGGDSYTF.